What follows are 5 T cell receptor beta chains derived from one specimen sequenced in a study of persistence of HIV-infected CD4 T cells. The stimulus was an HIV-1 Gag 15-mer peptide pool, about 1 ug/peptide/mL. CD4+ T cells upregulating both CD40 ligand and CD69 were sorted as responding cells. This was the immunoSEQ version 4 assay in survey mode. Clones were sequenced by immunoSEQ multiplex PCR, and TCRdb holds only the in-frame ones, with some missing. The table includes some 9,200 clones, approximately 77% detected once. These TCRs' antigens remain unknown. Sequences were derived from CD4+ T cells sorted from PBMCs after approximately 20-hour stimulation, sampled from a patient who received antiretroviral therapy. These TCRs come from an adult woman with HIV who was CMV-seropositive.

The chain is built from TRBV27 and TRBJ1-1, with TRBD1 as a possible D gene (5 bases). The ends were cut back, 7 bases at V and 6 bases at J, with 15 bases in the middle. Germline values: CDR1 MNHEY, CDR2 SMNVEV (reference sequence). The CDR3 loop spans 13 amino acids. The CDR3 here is CASMKRGRAEAFF. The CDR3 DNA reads TGTGCCAGCATGAAGAGGGGACGAGCTGAAGCTTTCTTT.

The CDR3 reads CASSVLGGGKLFF. Written as DNA, the CDR3 is TGTGCCAGCAGCGTTTTAGGAGGGGGGAAACTGTTTTTT. The chain has TRBV9 and TRBJ1-4, with D possibly TRBD1 on 6 matching bases. The CDR3 has 13 residues. Germline V lookup: CDR1 SGDLS, CDR2 YYNGEE. V shed 2 bases and J shed 11 bases, with 13 bases lying between them.

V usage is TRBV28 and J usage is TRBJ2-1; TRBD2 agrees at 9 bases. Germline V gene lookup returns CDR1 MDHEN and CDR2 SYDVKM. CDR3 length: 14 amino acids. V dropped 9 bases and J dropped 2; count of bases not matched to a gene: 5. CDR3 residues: CASSGSGAYNEQFF. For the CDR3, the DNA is TGTGCCAGTAGCGGGAGCGGCGCCTACAATGAGCAGTTCTTC.

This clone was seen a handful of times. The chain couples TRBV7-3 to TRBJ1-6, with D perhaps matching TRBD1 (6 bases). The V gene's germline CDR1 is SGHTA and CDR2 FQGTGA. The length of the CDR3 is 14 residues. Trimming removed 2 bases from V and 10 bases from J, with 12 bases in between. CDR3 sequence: CASSLSGAGSPLHF. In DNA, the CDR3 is TGTGCCAGCAGCTTATCAGGGGCCGGATCACCCCTCCACTTT. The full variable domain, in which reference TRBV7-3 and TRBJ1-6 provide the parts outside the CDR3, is GAGVSQTPSNKVTEKGKYVELRCDPISGHTALYWYRQSLGQGPEFLIYFQGTGAADDSGLPNDRFFAVRPEGSVSTLKIQRTERGDSAVYLCASSLSGAGSPLHFGNGTRLTVT.

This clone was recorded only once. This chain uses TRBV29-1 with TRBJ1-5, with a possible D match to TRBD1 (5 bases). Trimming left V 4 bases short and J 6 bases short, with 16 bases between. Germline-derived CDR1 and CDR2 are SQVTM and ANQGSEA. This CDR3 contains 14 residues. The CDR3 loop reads CSVVVSGGGQPQHF. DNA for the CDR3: TGCAGCGTTGTCGTCTCGGGGGGGGGTCAGCCCCAGCATTTT.